This record looks at one T cell receptor (beta chain) sequence and its context. These data originate in a study of blood T cells in healthy people across ages. Alongside a J-beta primer mix, a sample-barcoded 5' primer served in a second PCR lasting roughly 6 to 11 cycles. TCRdb reanalysed the 5' RACE reads using MiXCR and keeps one entry per CDR3 protein. The sample carries approximately 900,000 distinct CDR3 sequences, under 50% recorded once. With 5 bases clipped from V and 4 bases from J, the junction kept 10 bases outside the gene matches. The CDR3 contains 15 residues. In germline, CDR1 is SGHRS, CDR2 YFSETQ.

Sequenced: blood. This chain connects TRBV5-1 to TRBJ1-2, with 8 bases lining up with TRBD1. This clonotype was obtained from a man aged 25 to 40 in good health. As DNA, the CDR3 is TGCGCCAGCAGTCCAAACCCAGGGGGCGCCTATGGCTACACCTTC. Its translation is CASSPNPGGAYGYTF.